This TCR beta chain emerged from a study of blood T cell repertoires in COVID-19. Study-level background: The study drew acute and convalescent COVID-19 samples from the United States, Italy and Spain. Nucleic acid was either cDNA or gDNA, and it came from T cells, B-cell-depleted T cells, or PBMCs.

The CDR3 is 13 residues long. V lost 3 bases and J lost 10, with 10 bases in between. Germline V gene lookup returns CDR1 SGHVS and CDR2 FQNEAQ. Per the original data handling: Amplifying reference gene primers gave estimates of nucleated cell counts. Sequencing was performed with immunoSEQ multiplex PCR; in TCRdb, only in-frame clones are kept and a portion is missing. The V and J calls and clone size were taken over from that table, and D and trimming were inferred from the DNA. The table includes nearly 350,000 clones, about four fifths detected once. The rearrangement uses TRBV7-8 and TRBJ1-6; the D gene is possibly TRBD1 (6 bases). The clonotype was recovered from a young man with active or convalescent COVID-19. Sequencing was done on a sample of peripheral blood. The CDR3 region has the DNA TGTGCCAGCAGCTTCCAGGGACAATCACCCCTCCACTTT. Its translation is CASSFQGQSPLHF.